A selection of T cell receptor beta chains follows, all from one sample in a study of T cells expressing NK-cell markers. Reprocessing the 5' RACE reads, TCRdb reports a single entry for every CDR3 protein and omits DNA. Recorded here are about 460,000 distinct CDR3 sequences; the top ten clones represent roughly 1.4%. The specimen was blood T cells: a sorted CD56 or NKG2C T cell subset, CD4+ or CD8+ T cells, or bulk PBMC T cells (not recorded which). Every receptor here comes from a woman aged 45-59 years in good health. CDR3s include the opening cysteine and the closing phenylalanine or tryptophan. Each record gives: J gene, V gene, CDR3 protein.

TRBJ1-4,TRBV5-5,CASSTWGKASNEKLFF
TRBJ2-1,TRBV18,CASSPGIGADNNEQFF
TRBJ2-1,TRBV11-3,CASSHGLAGRQFF
TRBJ2-3,TRBV12-3/TRBV12-4,CASSASGRDTQYF
TRBJ2-7,TRBV6-6,CASSYERTGLAEQYF
TRBJ2-7,TRBV15,CATSTGPGDEQYF
TRBJ2-1,TRBV5-6,CASSLGWGEQFF
TRBJ2-3,TRBV2,CASKMDRGATDTQYF
TRBJ2-2,TRBV29-1,CSVSGENTGELFF
TRBJ2-1,TRBV29-1,CSVEDRSGRFYNEQFF
TRBJ2-4,TRBV20-1,CSATGGRNNIQYF
TRBJ1-5,TRBV10-3,CATGGSTSNQPQHF
TRBJ2-1,TRBV7-9,CASSLGPGQGSKSSYNEQFF
TRBJ2-3,TRBV27,CASTSNRGGAQYF
TRBJ2-1,TRBV5-1,CVSSPGTGEYNEQFF
TRBJ2-2,TRBV7-6,CASSLNSGKNTGELFF
TRBJ1-2,TRBV6-5,CASRLTRDAYGYTF
TRBJ1-3,TRBV6-5,CASSYSPGGTGNTIYF
TRBJ2-1,TRBV5-1,CASSWTLDEQFF
TRBJ2-7,TRBV20-1,CSARAAEREFTYEQYF
TRBJ1-1,TRBV29-1,CSVGTGGSTEAFF
TRBJ1-1,TRBV6-6,CASSLMRGNTEAFF
TRBJ1-1,TRBV20-1,CSAKRVVSTEAFF
TRBJ2-1,TRBV11-2,CASATVSNEQFF
TRBJ1-5,TRBV19,CASKLAKEPQHF
TRBJ1-2,TRBV20-1,CSARAGTGGGYTF
TRBJ1-5,TRBV20-1,CSATRGSGPQHF
TRBJ2-2,TRBV12-3/TRBV12-4,CASSLLSGAPGELFF
TRBJ2-1,TRBV5-1,CASSLASGLYNEQFF
TRBJ2-7,TRBV11-2,CASSSLRTYEQYF
TRBJ2-3,TRBV12-5,CASGLVSSGRPDTQYF
TRBJ2-5,TRBV30,CAWKDRETQYF
TRBJ2-3,TRBV5-1,CASSSLGGATDTQYF
TRBJ2-1,TRBV20-1,CSARKSTRGPLYNEQFF
TRBJ1-1,TRBV20-1,CSARITEGNTEAFF